These 18 T cell receptor beta chains were sequenced from one sample in a study of cytomegalovirus exposure and HLA in healthy donors. Use of 60 Vbeta and 13 Jbeta primers characterized the PCR. This table comes from immunoSEQ multiplex PCR, and its TCRdb copy is limited to in-frame clones, with some not included. Of 130,000 or so clones in the sample, approximately 80% are singletons; the top ten hold 1.5%. The sample consisted of PBMCs. All receptors come from a woman between 18 and 30 years old in good health and CMV-seronegative.

This chain connects TRBV29-1 to TRBJ2-1, with 8 nucleotides matching TRBD1. J was trimmed by 6 bases and V by 7 bases; bases with no gene match: 14. The CDR3 length is 15 residues. Looked up from germline, CDR1 is SQVTM and CDR2 is ANQGSEA. The CDR3 is CSGTDPGQALNEQFF. CDR3 sequence (DNA): TGCAGCGGCACGGACCCGGGACAGGCCCTCAATGAGCAGTTCTTC.

This clone has a handful of counts. The rearrangement links TRBV9 to TRBJ2-3; TRBD2 matches at 7 bases. The CDR3 runs to 15 residues. J was trimmed by 0 bases and V by 0 bases; bases with no gene match: 1. Germline values: CDR1 SGDLS, CDR2 YYNGEE. The CDR3 region is CASSVEAGSTDTQYF. CDR3 in DNA: TGTGCCAGCAGCGTAGAAGCGGGGAGCACAGATACGCAGTATTTT.

The gene calls are TRBV9 and TRBJ1-4; the D gene is possibly TRBD1 (5 bases). With 0 bases removed from V and 7 bases from J, the gap between germline ends came to 16 bases. Germline V gene sequence: CDR1 SGDLS, CDR2 YYNGEE. The CDR3 sequence is 16 residues long. CDR3 nucleotides: TGTGCCAGCAGCGTAGTACCGGAGGGGAGAGGTGAAAAACTGTTTTTT. This gives the protein CASSVVPEGRGEKLFF.

This rearrangement joins TRBV5-4 to TRBJ1-1; D unclear. Trimming removed 5 bases from V and 9 bases from J, with 14 bases in between. The CDR3 has 12 amino acids. The germline V gene has CDR1 SGHNT and CDR2 YYREEE (reference sequence). In nucleotides, the CDR3 is TGTGCCAGCAGGTCCCTCGAGGATCAAGCTTTCTTT. Translation gives CASRSLEDQAFF.

The chain employs TRBV11-2 and TRBJ1-1; D not certain. Germline CDR1 and CDR2: SGHAT and FQNNGV. This CDR3 is built from 16 residues. Trimming pared 0 bases from V and 0 bases from J, leaving 11 bases between. The CDR3: CASSLDSSGLNTEAFF. CDR3 DNA sequence: TGTGCCAGCAGCTTAGACAGTTCAGGCCTGAACACTGAAGCTTTCTTT.

The V call is TRBV6-1, the J call TRBJ2-3, with 11 bases matching TRBD2. The CDR3 has 15 amino acids. The V gene end was trimmed by 3 bases and the J gene end by 4 bases; junction bases not matched to a gene: 3. Germline CDR1 and CDR2: MNHNS and SASEGT. The CDR3 sequence: CASSDVAGGPDTQYF. CDR3 DNA: TGTGCCAGCAGTGATGTAGCGGGGGGGCCAGATACGCAGTATTTT.

The rearrangement uses TRBV6-6 and TRBJ2-6, with 7 nucleotides matching TRBD1. Germline V CDR1 and CDR2: MNHNY, SVGAGI (reference sequence). The CDR3 contains 16 residues. V was pared by 6 bases and J by 4 bases, with 9 bases of the junction left unmatched. The CDR3 region is CASSQLQGKGANVLTF. CDR3 DNA sequence: TGTGCCAGCAGCCAGCTACAGGGGAAGGGGGCCAACGTCCTGACTTTC.

Of note for this clone: This sample includes further DNA sequences coding for the same CDR3. The rearrangement links TRBV2 to TRBJ1-1, with TRBD1 matching 7 bases. V was pared by 6 bases and J by 0 bases, with 1 base of the junction left unmatched. There are 13 residues in the CDR3. Germline V CDR1 and CDR2: SNHLY, FYNNEI. CDR3 amino acids: CASSGQVNTEAFF. CDR3 coding DNA: TGTGCCAGCAGCGGACAGGTGAACACTGAAGCTTTCTTT. Variable domain in full (rest from reference TRBV2 and TRBJ1-1): EPEVTQTPSHQVTQMGQEVILRCVPISNHLYFYWYRQILGQKVEFLVSFYNNEISEKSEIFDDQFSVERPDGSNFTLKIRSTKLEDSAMYFCASSGQVNTEAFFGQGTRLTVV.

The chain has TRBV18 and TRBJ2-7; D gene ambiguous. V gave up 2 bases and J gave up 2 bases, with 4 bases separating them. This CDR3 has 12 amino acids. Germline V lookup: CDR1 KGHSH, CDR2 LQKENI. CDR3 region: CASSPSAYEQYF. DNA for the CDR3: TGTGCCAGCTCACCATCCGCCTACGAGCAGTACTTC.

The CDR3 region is CASSAGGGSGYTF. As DNA, the CDR3 is TGTGCCAGCAGCGCGGGGGGAGGGTCCGGCTACACCTTC. The J gene is TRBJ1-2, the V gene TRBV9, with D perhaps matching TRBD1 (5 bases). Germline V gene lookup returns CDR1 SGDLS and CDR2 YYNGEE. This CDR3 comprises 13 residues. V lost 3 bases, J lost 8 bases, and 14 bases lay in between. Using reference TRBV9 and TRBJ1-2 for the parts outside the CDR3, the full variable domain is DSGVTQTPKHLITATGQRVTLRCSPRSGDLSVYWYQQSLDQGLQFLIQYYNGEERAKGNILERFSAQQFPDLHSELNLSSLELGDSALYFCASSAGGGSGYTFGSGTRLTVV.

The V call is TRBV29-1, the J call TRBJ1-2; 12 nucleotides match TRBD1. CDR1 SQVTM and CDR2 ANQGSEA come from the germline V gene. The CDR3 has 15 amino acids. J was trimmed by 8 bases and V by 7 bases; bases with no gene match: 14. This chain's CDR3 is CSGSPLGQGAWGYTF. DNA for the CDR3: TGCAGCGGCTCCCCTTTGGGACAGGGGGCGTGGGGCTACACCTTC.

Here the CDR3 DNA reads TGTGCCATCAGTGAGGAGCGGGTCGAAGTTTACTACGAGCAGTACTTC. Protein sequence: CAISEERVEVYYEQYF. The chain carries TRBV10-3 and TRBJ2-7, with D possibly matching TRBD2 (6 bases). Germline CDR1 ENHRY, CDR2 SYGVKD. Trimming shortened V by 2 bases and J by 3 bases, and 17 bases separated the two germline ends. This CDR3 has 16 amino acids.

The chain links TRBV2 to TRBJ2-7; TRBD2 matches 9 bases. The CDR3 spans 14 residues. V shed 6 bases, J shed 1 base, and the junction held 4 bases outside the gene matches. CDR1 and CDR2 (germline): SNHLY, FYNNEI. CDR3 sequence reads: CASRASGISYEQYF. The CDR3 DNA reads as TGTGCCAGCAGAGCTAGCGGGATTTCCTACGAGCAGTACTTC. Filled out from reference TRBV2 and TRBJ2-7, the complete variable domain reads EPEVTQTPSHQVTQMGQEVILRCVPISNHLYFYWYRQILGQKVEFLVSFYNNEISEKSEIFDDQFSVERPDGSNFTLKIRSTKLEDSAMYFCASRASGISYEQYFGPGTRLTVT.

The rearrangement uses TRBV14 and TRBJ2-7; 7 bases fit TRBD1. Germline values: CDR1 SGHDN, CDR2 FVKESK. The J segment lost 0 bases and the V segment lost 4 bases, leaving 3 bases of the junction unmatched. The CDR3 length is 14 residues. In nucleotides, the CDR3 is TGTGCCAGCAGCCTTGGGACAGACTCCTACGAGCAGTACTTC. Translated: CASSLGTDSYEQYF.

The chain carries TRBV4-1 and TRBJ2-3; 10 bases agree with TRBD2. V lost 0 bases and J lost 2; bases outside the gene matches: 5. The CDR3 is 17 amino acids. Germline CDR1 is MGHRA and CDR2 is YSYEKL. CDR3 bases: TGCGCCAGCAGCCAAGAATCGCTAGCGGGGGACACAGATACGCAGTATTTT. This sequence encodes CASSQESLAGDTDTQYF.

This chain connects TRBV10-2 to TRBJ2-5, with a possible D match to TRBD1 (5 bases). The DNA matches TRBJ2-7 better at its end, which makes the J call doubtful. This CDR3 contains 15 residues. Germline-derived CDR1 and CDR2 are WSHSY and SAAADI. Written as DNA, the CDR3 is TGCGCCAGCAGCCTGGGGCAGCTCGACTCCTACGAGCAGTACTTC. Translation gives CASSLGQLDSYEQYF.

The chain carries TRBV7-8 and TRBJ2-3; D might be TRBD1 (5 bases). This CDR3 contains 12 residues. Trimming stripped 5 bases from V and 4 bases from J, with 7 bases between. Germline V CDR1 and CDR2: SGHVS, FQNEAQ. The CDR3 here is CASSKGADTQYF. The DNA of the CDR3 is TGTGCCAGCAGCAAAGGGGCAGATACGCAGTATTTT.

This clone turned up a few times. The V gene is TRBV29-1, the J gene TRBJ1-1, with D unresolved. Germline V lookup: CDR1 SQVTM, CDR2 ANQGSEA. Trimming left V 3 bases short and J 3 bases short, with 8 bases between. The CDR3 runs 12 residues. In nucleotides, the CDR3 is TGCAGCGTTGACGGAGACTACACTGAAGCTTTCTTT. Translating it yields CSVDGDYTEAFF. The variable domain in full, completed from reference TRBV29-1 and TRBJ1-1, reads SAVISQKPSRDICQRGTSLTIQCQVDSQVTMMFWYRQQPGQSLTLIATANQGSEATYESGFVIDKFPISRPNLTFSTLTVSNMSPEDSSIYLCSVDGDYTEAFFGQGTRLTVV.